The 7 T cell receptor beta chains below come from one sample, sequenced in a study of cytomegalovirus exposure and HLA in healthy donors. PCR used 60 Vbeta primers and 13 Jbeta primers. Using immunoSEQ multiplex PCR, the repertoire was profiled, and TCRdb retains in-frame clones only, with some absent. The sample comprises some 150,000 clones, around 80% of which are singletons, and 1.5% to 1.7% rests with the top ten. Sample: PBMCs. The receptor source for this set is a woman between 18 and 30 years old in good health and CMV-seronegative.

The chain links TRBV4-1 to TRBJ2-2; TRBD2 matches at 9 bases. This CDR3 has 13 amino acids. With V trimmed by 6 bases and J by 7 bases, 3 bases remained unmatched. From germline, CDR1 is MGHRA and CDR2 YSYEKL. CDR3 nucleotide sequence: TGCGCCAGCAGTCGAGCGGGGGGCGGGGAGCTGTTTTTT. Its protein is CASSRAGGGELFF.

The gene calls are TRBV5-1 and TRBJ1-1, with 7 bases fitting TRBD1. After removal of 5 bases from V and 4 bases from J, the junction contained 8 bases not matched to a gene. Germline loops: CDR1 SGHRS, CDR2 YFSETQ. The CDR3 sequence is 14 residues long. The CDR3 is CASRRQGYGTEAFF. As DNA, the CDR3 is TGCGCCAGCAGACGACAGGGCTACGGCACTGAAGCTTTCTTT.

Written as DNA, the CDR3 is TGTGCCAGTAGTTCCTCCAAAGCTGATACGCAGTATTTT. Protein: CASSSSKADTQYF. V gene TRBV19 combines with J gene TRBJ2-3, with D unclear. Looked up from germline, CDR1 is LNHDA and CDR2 is SQIVND (reference sequence). V was shortened by 5 bases and J by 6 bases, with 12 bases between the two germline ends. The length of the CDR3 is 13 residues.

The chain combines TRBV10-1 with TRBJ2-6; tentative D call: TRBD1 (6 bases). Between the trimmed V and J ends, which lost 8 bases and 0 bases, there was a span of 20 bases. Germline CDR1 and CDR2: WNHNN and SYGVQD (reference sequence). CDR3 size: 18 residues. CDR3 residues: CASDLKGHISSGANVLTF. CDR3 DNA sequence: TGCGCCAGCGACTTGAAGGGACACATCTCCTCTGGGGCCAACGTCCTGACTTTC.

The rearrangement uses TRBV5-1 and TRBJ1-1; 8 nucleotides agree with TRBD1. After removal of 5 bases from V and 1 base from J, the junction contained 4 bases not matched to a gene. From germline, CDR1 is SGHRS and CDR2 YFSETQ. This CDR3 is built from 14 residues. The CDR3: CASRNRGTNTEAFF. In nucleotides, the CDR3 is TGCGCCAGCAGGAACAGGGGGACGAACACTGAAGCTTTCTTT.

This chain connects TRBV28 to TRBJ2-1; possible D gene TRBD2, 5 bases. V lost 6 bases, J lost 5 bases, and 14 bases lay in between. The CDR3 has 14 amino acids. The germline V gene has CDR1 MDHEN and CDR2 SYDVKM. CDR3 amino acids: CASRKGRLNNEQFF. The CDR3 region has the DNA TGTGCCAGCAGAAAGGGCAGACTAAACAATGAGCAGTTCTTC.

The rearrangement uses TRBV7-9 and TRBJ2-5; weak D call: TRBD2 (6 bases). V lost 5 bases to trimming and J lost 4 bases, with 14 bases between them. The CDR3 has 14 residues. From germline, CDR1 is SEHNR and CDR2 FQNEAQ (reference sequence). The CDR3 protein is CASSQGRGPETQYF. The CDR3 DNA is TGTGCCAGCAGCCAAGGGCGGGGTCCAGAGACCCAGTACTTC.